This T cell receptor (beta chain) came from a study of shared clonotypes between healthy human individuals. This clone was counted a single time. Some clones are missing from TCRdb's copy, which holds only in-frame ones; the method was immunoSEQ multiplex PCR. The repertoire holds roughly 2.6 million clones, with 85% to 95% as singletons. Everyone who donated was a Caucasian adult who lived in Nashville, Tennessee. CD4+ cell separation produced CD45RA+ naive and CD45RA-negative memory subsets. With V trimmed by 4 bases and J by 5 bases, 14 bases remained unmatched. The germline V gene has CDR1 SGHVS and CDR2 FNYEAQ. The CDR3 totals 17 residues.

The sample comprised naive CD4+ T cells sorted from blood. Subset meaning: CD45RA+ positively selected. The clonotype comes from a man younger than 35 in good health. The rearrangement links TRBV7-6 to TRBJ2-3, with 8 bases lining up with TRBD2. The CDR3 DNA sequence: TGTGCCAGCAGCTCCAACCTAGGCGCGGGGGGACTAGATACGCAGTATTTT. Protein product: CASSSNLGAGGLDTQYF.